This note documents a single T cell receptor beta chain sequence. V lost 1 base and J 5 bases, leaving 11 bases between the germline ends. CDR1 and CDR2 from the germline V gene are LNHNV and YYDKDF (reference sequence). The CDR3 is made up of 14 amino acids. Here immunoSEQ multiplex PCR was the method, and the copy in TCRdb shows in-frame clones only, minus some. The table lists 50,000 to 75,000 clones, around 80% of them singletons. This specimen comes from a study of blood T cell repertoires in COVID-19. This receptor was obtained from a man between 60 and 75 years old with COVID-19, enrolled during active disease. J is TRBJ1-1 and V is TRBV15; no clear D gene. Sequencing input: peripheral blood. CDR3 loop: CATSRGGFGTEAFF. The CDR3 region has the DNA TGTGCCACCAGCAGAGGAGGGTTTGGGACTGAAGCTTTCTTT.